Below, 3 T cell receptor beta chains from the same sample are listed, as sequenced in a study of cytomegalovirus exposure and HLA in healthy donors. Generated by immunoSEQ multiplex PCR, the TCRdb table keeps only in-frame clones and is missing some. Among 150,000 or so clones, about 89% were seen once, and the ten largest hold approximately 3.2%. Specimen: PBMCs. The source is a woman aged 18-29 years in good health and CMV-seropositive.

This sequence joins TRBV2 and TRBJ2-5; 10 nucleotides line up with TRBD1. The V gene's germline CDR1 is SNHLY and CDR2 FYNNEI. J was trimmed by 3 bases and V by 6 bases; bases with no gene match: 1. The CDR3 loop spans 13 amino acids. CDR3 loop: CASRGQGKETQYF. The CDR3 bases are TGTGCCAGCAGGGGACAGGGGAAAGAGACCCAGTACTTC. Together with reference TRBV2 and TRBJ2-5, the CDR3 gives the full variable domain: EPEVTQTPSHQVTQMGQEVILRCVPISNHLYFYWYRQILGQKVEFLVSFYNNEISEKSEIFDDQFSVERPDGSNFTLKIRSTKLEDSAMYFCASRGQGKETQYFGPGTRLLVL.

J is TRBJ1-1 and V is TRBV5-6; 12 bases fit TRBD1. With V trimmed by 3 bases and J by 4 bases, 7 bases remained unmatched. This CDR3 is 16 amino acids long. Germline V gene lookup returns CDR1 SGHDT and CDR2 YYEEEE. The CDR3 DNA follows: TGTGCCAGCAGCTACGGGACAGGGGGCGCGGGCACTGAAGCTTTCTTT. Amino acid sequence: CASSYGTGGAGTEAFF.

The V call is TRBV11-3, the J call TRBJ2-5, with 9 bases fitting TRBD1. The CDR3 is made up of 13 amino acids. The germline gives CDR1 SGHNT, CDR2 YENEEA. After removal of 3 bases from V and 7 bases from J, the junction contained 3 bases not matched to a gene. The CDR3 region has the DNA TGTGCCAGCAGCTTTGACAGGGGGTTGACCCAGTACTTC. This sequence encodes CASSFDRGLTQYF.